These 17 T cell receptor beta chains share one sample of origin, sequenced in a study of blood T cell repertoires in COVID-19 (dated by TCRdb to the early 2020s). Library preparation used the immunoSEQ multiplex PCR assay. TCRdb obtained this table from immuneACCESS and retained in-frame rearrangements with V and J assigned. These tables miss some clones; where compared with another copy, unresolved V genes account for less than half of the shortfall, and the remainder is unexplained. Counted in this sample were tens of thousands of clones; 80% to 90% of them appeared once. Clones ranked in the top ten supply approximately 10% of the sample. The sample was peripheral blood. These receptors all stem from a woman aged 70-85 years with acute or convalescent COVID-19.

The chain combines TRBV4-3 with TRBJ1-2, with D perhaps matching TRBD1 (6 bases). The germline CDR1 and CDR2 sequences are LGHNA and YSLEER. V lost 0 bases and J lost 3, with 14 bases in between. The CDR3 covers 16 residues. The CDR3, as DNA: TGCGCCAGCAGCCAAGATACGACAGGATCTGACTATGGCTACACCTTC. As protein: CASSQDTTGSDYGYTF.

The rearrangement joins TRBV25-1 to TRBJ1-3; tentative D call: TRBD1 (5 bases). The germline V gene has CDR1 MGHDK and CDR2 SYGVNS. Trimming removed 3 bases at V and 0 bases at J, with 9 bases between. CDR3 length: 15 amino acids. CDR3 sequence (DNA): TGTGCCAGCAGTGACACAGGTAGCTCTGGAAACACCATATATTTT. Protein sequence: CASSDTGSSGNTIYF.

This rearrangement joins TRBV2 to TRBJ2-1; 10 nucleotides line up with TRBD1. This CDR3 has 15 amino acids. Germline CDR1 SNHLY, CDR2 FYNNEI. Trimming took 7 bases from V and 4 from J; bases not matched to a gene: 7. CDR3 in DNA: TGTGCCAGCAATATAGACAGGGGGCTTTACAATGAGCAGTTCTTC. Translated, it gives CASNIDRGLYNEQFF. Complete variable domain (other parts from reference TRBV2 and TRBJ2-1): EPEVTQTPSHQVTQMGQEVILRCVPISNHLYFYWYRQILGQKVEFLVSFYNNEISEKSEIFDDQFSVERPDGSNFTLKIRSTKLEDSAMYFCASNIDRGLYNEQFFGPGTRLTVL.

The CDR3 spells CASSAAGGYTDTQYF. CDR3 bases: TGTGCCAGCAGTGCCGCGGGAGGCTACACAGATACGCAGTATTTT. V is TRBV6-4 and J is TRBJ2-3; 8 bases fit TRBD2. The CDR3 loop spans 15 amino acids. Germline assignment: CDR1 MRHNA and CDR2 SNTAGT. Losses at the gene ends were 4 bases for V and 2 bases for J; bases not matched to a gene: 5.

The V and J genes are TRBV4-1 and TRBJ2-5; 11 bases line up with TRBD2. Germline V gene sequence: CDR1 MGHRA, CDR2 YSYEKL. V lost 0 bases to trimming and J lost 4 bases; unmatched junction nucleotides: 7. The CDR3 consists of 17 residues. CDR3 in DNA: TGCGCCAGCAGCCAAGATGGAGTAGCGGGAGGGATAGAGACCCAGTACTTC. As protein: CASSQDGVAGGIETQYF.

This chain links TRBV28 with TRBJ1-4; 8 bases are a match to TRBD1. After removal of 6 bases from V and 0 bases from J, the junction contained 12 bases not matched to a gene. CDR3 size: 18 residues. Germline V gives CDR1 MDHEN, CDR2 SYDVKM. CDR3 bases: TGTGCCAGCAGCAGGACAGGGAAAGATTTCGCAACTAATGAAAAACTGTTTTTT. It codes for CASSRTGKDFATNEKLFF. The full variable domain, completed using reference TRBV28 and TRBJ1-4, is DVKVTQSSRYLVKRTGEKVFLECVQDMDHENMFWYRQDPGLGLRLIYFSYDVKMKEKGDIPEGYSVSREKKERFSLILESASTNQTSMYLCASSRTGKDFATNEKLFFGSGTQLSVL.

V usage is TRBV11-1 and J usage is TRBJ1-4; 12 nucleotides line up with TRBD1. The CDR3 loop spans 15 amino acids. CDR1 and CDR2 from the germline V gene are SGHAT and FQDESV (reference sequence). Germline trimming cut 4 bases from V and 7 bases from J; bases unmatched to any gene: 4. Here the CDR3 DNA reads TGTGCCAGCAGCTCCCGGGACAGGGGGCGTGAAAAACTGTTTTTT. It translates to CASSSRDRGREKLFF.

The CDR3 DNA is TGTGCCAGCAGACGTCAGGGACTGATGAACACTGAAGCTTTCTTT. Its translation: CASRRQGLMNTEAFF. The rearrangement links TRBV7-2 to TRBJ1-1; possible D gene TRBD1, 5 bases. The germline V gene encodes CDR1 SGHTA and CDR2 FQGNSA. Trimming cost V 6 bases and J 0 bases, with 14 bases left between them. The CDR3 consists of 15 residues. Combining the CDR3 with reference TRBV7-2 and TRBJ1-1 gives the whole variable domain GAGVSQSPSNKVTEKGKDVELRCDPISGHTALYWYRQSLGQGLEFLIYFQGNSAPDKSGLPSDRFSAERTGGSVSTLTIQRTQQEDSAVYLCASRRQGLMNTEAFFGQGTRLTVV.

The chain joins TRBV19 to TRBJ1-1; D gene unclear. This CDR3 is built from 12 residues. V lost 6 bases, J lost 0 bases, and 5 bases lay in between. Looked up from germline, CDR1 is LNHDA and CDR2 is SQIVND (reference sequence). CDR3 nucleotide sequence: TGTGCCAGTAGCTACTTGAACACTGAAGCTTTCTTT. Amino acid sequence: CASSYLNTEAFF.

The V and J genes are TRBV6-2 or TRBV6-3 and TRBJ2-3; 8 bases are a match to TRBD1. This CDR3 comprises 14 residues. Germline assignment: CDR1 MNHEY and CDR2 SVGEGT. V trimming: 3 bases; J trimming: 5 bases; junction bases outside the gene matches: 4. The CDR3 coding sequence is TGTGCCAGCAGTTATGGGACAGGCAGAGATACGCAGTATTTT. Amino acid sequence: CASSYGTGRDTQYF.

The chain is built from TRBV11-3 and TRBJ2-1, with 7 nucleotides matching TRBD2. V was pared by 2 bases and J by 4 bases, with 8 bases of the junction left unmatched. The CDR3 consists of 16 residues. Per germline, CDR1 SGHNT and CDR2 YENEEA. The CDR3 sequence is CASSLRSSGIYNEQFF. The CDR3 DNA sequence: TGTGCCAGCAGCTTAAGGTCTAGCGGAATATACAATGAGCAGTTCTTC. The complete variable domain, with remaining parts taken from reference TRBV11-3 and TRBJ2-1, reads EAGVVQSPRYKIIEKKQPVAFWCNPISGHNTLYWYLQNLGQGPELLIRYENEEAVDDSQLPKDRFSAERLKGVDSTLKIQPAELGDSAVYLCASSLRSSGIYNEQFFGPGTRLTVL.

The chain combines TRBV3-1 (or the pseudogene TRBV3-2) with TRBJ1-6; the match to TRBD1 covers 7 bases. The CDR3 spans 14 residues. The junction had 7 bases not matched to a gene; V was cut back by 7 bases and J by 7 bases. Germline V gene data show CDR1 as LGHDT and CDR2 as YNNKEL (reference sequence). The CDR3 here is CASISRTGNSPLHF. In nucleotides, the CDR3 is TGTGCCAGCATCTCCAGGACAGGAAATTCACCCCTCCACTTT.

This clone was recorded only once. This CDR3 is CASSFSGVYNEQFF. The DNA for the CDR3 is TGTGCCAGCAGCTTCTCGGGGGTCTACAATGAGCAGTTCTTC. This chain joins TRBV7-2 and TRBJ2-1; a possible D gene is TRBD2 (6 bases). The CDR3 contains 14 residues. The V gene lost 3 bases and the J gene lost 3 bases, with 9 bases spanning the gap. Germline assignment: CDR1 SGHTA and CDR2 FQGNSA.

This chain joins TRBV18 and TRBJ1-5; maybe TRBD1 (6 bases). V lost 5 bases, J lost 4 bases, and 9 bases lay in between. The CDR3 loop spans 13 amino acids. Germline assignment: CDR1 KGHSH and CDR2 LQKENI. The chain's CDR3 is CASSSGQNQPQHF. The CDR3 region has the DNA TGTGCCAGCTCATCTGGACAGAATCAGCCCCAGCATTTT.

The CDR3 region is CASSLDLGSGRSQNEQFF. The CDR3 nucleotides read TGTGCCAGCAGCTTAGATCTCGGTAGCGGGAGATCGCAGAATGAGCAGTTCTTC. The rearrangement uses TRBV11-3 and TRBJ2-1, with TRBD2 identical over 9 bases. After removal of 0 bases from V and 7 bases from J, the junction contained 13 bases not matched to a gene. The CDR3 has 18 residues. CDR1 SGHNT and CDR2 YENEEA come from the germline V gene.

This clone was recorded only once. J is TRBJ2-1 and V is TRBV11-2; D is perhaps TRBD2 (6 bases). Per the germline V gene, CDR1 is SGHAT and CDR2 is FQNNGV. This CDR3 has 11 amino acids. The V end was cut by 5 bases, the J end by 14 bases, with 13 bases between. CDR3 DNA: TGTGCCAGCAGCGCGGGACCTCTAGAGTTCTTC. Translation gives CASSAGPLEFF.

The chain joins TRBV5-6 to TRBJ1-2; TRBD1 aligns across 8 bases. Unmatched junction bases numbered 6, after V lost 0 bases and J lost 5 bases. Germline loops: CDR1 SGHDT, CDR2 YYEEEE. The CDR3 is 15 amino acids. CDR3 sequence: CASSLVSRGLYGYTF. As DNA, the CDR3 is TGTGCCAGCAGCTTGGTCTCCAGGGGGCTATATGGCTACACCTTC.